The clone carrying this TCR beta chain was found many times. Each CDR3 protein is one row after TCRdb ran MiXCR on the RT-PCR reads. The sample records hundreds of thousands of distinct CDR3 sequences, 12% to 15% being singletons. The material sequenced was memory CD4+ T cells from blood. The sequence derives from a female donor in good health, serving as a healthy control.

CDR3 protein: CASSLNSGSRYEQYF. The DNA of the CDR3 is TGTGCCAGCAGCTTAAATAGCGGGAGTCGCTACGAGCAGTACTTC. The chain recombines TRBV7-2 with TRBJ2-7, with 9 bases aligning to TRBD2. The CDR3 runs to 15 residues. With 2 bases clipped from V and 3 bases from J, the junction kept 5 bases outside the gene matches. Germline V lookup: CDR1 SGHTA, CDR2 FQGNSA.